This T cell receptor beta chain was sequenced in a study of graft-versus-host responses after intestinal transplantation. Study details: Tacrolimus and steroids were given for about 3 years to all recipients after anti-thymocyte globulin induction.

Assay used: immunoSEQ multiplex PCR; TCRdb lists only in-frame clones, some missing. Of 14,000 to 15,000 clones listed, approximately 62% were seen once; the top ten hold about 13%. Study-wide results and limits: Some patients had graft-donor T cell macrochimerism, and their allografts showed high graft-versus-host to host-versus-graft clonal ratios. In recipient marrow, GvH clones were found, and some appeared first in ileum or blood.

Processed graft tissue released its intraepithelial and lamina propria lymphocytes. This clone was observed a handful of times. What it recognizes is unknown. Trimming took off 0 bases at V and 0 bases at J, with 9 bases between the two ends. Germline assignment: CDR1 SGHNT and CDR2 YYREEE (reference sequence). This CDR3 is built from 15 residues. The receptor was isolated from a human patient who received an intestinal transplant, so some T cells may come from the graft donor. The input for sequencing was ileum tissue, taken 524 days after transplant. J is TRBJ1-2 and V is TRBV5-4; TRBD1 is a possible D gene (6 bases). The CDR3 DNA follows: TGTGCCAGCAGCTTGGATGGGGACACTAACTATGGCTACACCTTC. Translating it yields CASSLDGDTNYGYTF.